A selection of T cell receptor beta chains follows, all from one sample in a study of technical replicates of blood from several donors. The assay was immunoSEQ multiplex PCR, and TCRdb's table has in-frame clones only and misses some. The sample lists 90,000 or so clones; just under 95% were seen once. The material sequenced was T cells isolated from PBMCs. The source of these receptors is a human donor in good health. Each CDR3 is given with its conserved first and last residue. Fields, in order: V gene, D gene, J gene, CDR3 length, CDR3 protein, CDR3 DNA. A D gene is named only where the DNA matches it firmly.

>TRBV6-6|.|TRBJ1-5|12
CASSYPYQPQHF
TGTGCCAGCAGTTACCCCTACCAGCCCCAGCATTTT
>TRBV5-6|.|TRBJ2-3|14
CASSLARIPDTQYF
TGTGCCAGCAGCTTGGCGAGGATCCCAGATACGCAGTATTTT
>TRBV6-5|.|TRBJ1-1|13
CASMRIMNTEAFF
TGTGCCAGCATGAGGATCATGAACACTGAAGCTTTCTTT
>TRBV25-1|TRBD1|TRBJ2-1|16
CASSEYIGAGGNEQFF
TGTGCCAGCAGTGAATATATAGGGGCAGGGGGCAATGAGCAGTTCTTC
>TRBV7-8|.|TRBJ1-2|17
CASSLESVAGPAYGYTF
TGTGCCAGCAGCTTAGAAAGCGTCGCGGGTCCGGCTTATGGCTACACCTTC
>TRBV19|TRBD2|TRBJ2-3|16
CASSTSLAGVSDTQYF
TGTGCCAGTAGTACCTCCCTAGCGGGAGTTTCGGATACGCAGTATTTT
>TRBV11-2|.|TRBJ2-1|16
CASSLRGTASYNEQFF
TGTGCCAGCAGCTTGCGCGGCACCGCCTCCTACAATGAGCAGTTCTTC
>TRBV6-6|.|TRBJ2-7|13
CASGGGAGDEQYF
TGTGCCAGCGGGGGCGGGGCGGGAGACGAGCAGTACTTC
>TRBV2|.|TRBJ2-3|13
CASSVFHTDTQYF
TGTGCCAGCAGTGTTTTCCACACAGATACGCAGTATTTT
>TRBV7-3|TRBD1|TRBJ1-2|13
CASSFQGEGGYTF
TGTGCCAGCAGCTTTCAGGGGGAAGGTGGCTACACCTTC